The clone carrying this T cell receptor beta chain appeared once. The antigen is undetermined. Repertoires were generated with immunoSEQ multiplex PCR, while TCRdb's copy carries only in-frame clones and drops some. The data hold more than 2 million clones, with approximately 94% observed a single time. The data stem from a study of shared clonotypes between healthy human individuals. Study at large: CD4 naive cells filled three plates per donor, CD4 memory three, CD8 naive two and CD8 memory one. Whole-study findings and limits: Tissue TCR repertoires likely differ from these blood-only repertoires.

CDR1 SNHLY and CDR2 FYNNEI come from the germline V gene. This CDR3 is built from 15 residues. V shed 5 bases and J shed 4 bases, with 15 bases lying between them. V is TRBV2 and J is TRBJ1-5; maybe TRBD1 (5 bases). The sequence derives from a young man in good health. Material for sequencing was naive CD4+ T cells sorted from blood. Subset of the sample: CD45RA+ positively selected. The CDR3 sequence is CASSFRTGPNQPQHF. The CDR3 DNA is TGTGCCAGCAGTTTCAGGACGGGGCCTAATCAGCCCCAGCATTTT.